This TCR beta chain was captured by sequencing in a study of CD8+ T cells in alopecia areata. Of note for this clone: The antigen remains unidentified.

The V gene lost 5 bases and the J gene lost 2 bases, with 23 bases spanning the gap. This CDR3 comprises 18 residues. Per the germline V gene, CDR1 is PRHDT and CDR2 is FYEKMQ (reference sequence). Lesional scalp punch biopsies and peripheral blood were collected from alopecia areata patients. Extracted RNA was reverse transcribed, and the resulting cDNA served as sequencing template. Here immunoSEQ multiplex PCR was the method, and the copy in TCRdb shows in-frame clones only, minus some. The sample shows around 140,000 clones, approximately 49% of them seen only once. Overall study results and limits: Besides other cells, scalp samples also yield sequences of resident alphabeta T cells from normal skin.

The source was CD8+ T cells sorted from blood, collected at week 0. The chain combines TRBV13 with TRBJ2-3; possible D gene TRBD1, 7 bases. The TCR comes from a human donor with alopecia areata. The CDR3 here is CASSDTMDRTTLTDTQYF. The CDR3 DNA reads TGTGCCAGCAGCGATACTATGGACAGGACTACACTCACAGATACGCAGTATTTT.